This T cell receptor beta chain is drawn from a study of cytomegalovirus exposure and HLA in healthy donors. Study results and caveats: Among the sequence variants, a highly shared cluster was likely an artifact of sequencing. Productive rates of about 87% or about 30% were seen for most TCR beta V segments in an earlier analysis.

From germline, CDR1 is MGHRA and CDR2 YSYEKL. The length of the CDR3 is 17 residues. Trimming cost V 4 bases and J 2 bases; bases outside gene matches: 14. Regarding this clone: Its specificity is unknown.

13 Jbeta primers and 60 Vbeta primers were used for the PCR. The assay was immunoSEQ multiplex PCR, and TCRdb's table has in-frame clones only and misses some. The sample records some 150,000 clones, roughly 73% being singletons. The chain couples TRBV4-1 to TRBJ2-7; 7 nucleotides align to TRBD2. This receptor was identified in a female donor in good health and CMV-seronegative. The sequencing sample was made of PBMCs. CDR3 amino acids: CASSPLFTGGHTYEQYF. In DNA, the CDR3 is TGCGCCAGCAGCCCCCTCTTCACGGGAGGACATACCTACGAGCAGTACTTC.